The 25 T cell receptor beta chains presented below share a single source sample, sequenced in a study of cytomegalovirus exposure and HLA in healthy donors. PCR used 60 Vbeta primers and 13 Jbeta primers. The method was immunoSEQ multiplex PCR; TCRdb's version includes in-frame clones alone and lacks a portion of them. This sample's table has 70,000 or so clones. The sequenced sample was PBMCs. The source is a female donor in good health and CMV-seropositive.

The rearrangement uses TRBV19 and TRBJ1-2; 7 bases line up with TRBD1. CDR1 and CDR2 (germline): LNHDA, SQIVND (reference sequence). CDR3 length: 13 residues. Trimming cost V 5 bases and J 5 bases; bases outside gene matches: 5. The CDR3 region has the DNA TGTGCCAGTAGTGTCGGGACAGAGTATGGCTACACCTTC. Translation gives CASSVGTEYGYTF. Based on the CDR3 plus reference TRBV19 and TRBJ1-2, the full variable domain is DGGITQSPKYLFRKEGQNVTLSCEQNLNHDAMYWYRQDPGQGLRLIYYSQIVNDFQKGDIAEGYSVSREKKESFPLTVTSAQKNPTAFYLCASSVGTEYGYTFGSGTRLTVV.

The chain carries TRBV5-1 and TRBJ1-1, with D hard to call. This CDR3 has 13 amino acids. Germline assignment: CDR1 SGHRS and CDR2 YFSETQ. V was shortened by 0 bases and J by 5 bases, with 8 bases between the two germline ends. The CDR3 sequence is CASSLDSRTEAFF. In nucleotides, the CDR3 is TGCGCCAGCAGCTTGGACAGTCGAACTGAAGCTTTCTTT.

The chain joins TRBV29-1 to TRBJ1-1, with 10 bases matching TRBD1. Germline CDR1 is SQVTM and CDR2 is ANQGSEA. V gave up 7 bases and J gave up 5 bases; unmatched junction bases: 4. This CDR3 comprises 12 residues. CDR3 sequence: CSGRQGATEAFF. In DNA form, the CDR3 reads TGCAGCGGTCGACAGGGGGCAACTGAAGCTTTCTTT. The whole variable domain, remainder taken from reference TRBV29-1 and TRBJ1-1, is SAVISQKPSRDICQRGTSLTIQCQVDSQVTMMFWYRQQPGQSLTLIATANQGSEATYESGFVIDKFPISRPNLTFSTLTVSNMSPEDSSIYLCSGRQGATEAFFGQGTRLTVV.

The chain uses TRBV4-2 and TRBJ1-5; D is possibly TRBD1 (5 bases). Germline values: CDR1 LGHNA, CDR2 YNFKEQ. The V and J ends lost 0 bases and 4 bases respectively, with 25 bases between them. There are 20 residues in the CDR3. The CDR3 protein is CASSQDLSAGQGLGNQPQHF. The CDR3 region has the DNA TGTGCCAGCAGCCAAGATCTCTCCGCCGGGCAGGGCCTAGGGAATCAGCCCCAGCATTTT.

The chain uses TRBV6-6 and TRBJ2-1; D unresolved. Trimming cost V 5 bases and J 6 bases, with 17 bases left between them. Germline values: CDR1 MNHNY, CDR2 SVGAGI (reference sequence). There are 15 residues in the CDR3. The CDR3 is CASSRTGSQGNEQFF. DNA of the CDR3: TGTGCCAGCAGTCGCACCGGGTCCCAAGGCAATGAGCAGTTCTTC.

The V and J genes are TRBV6-6 and TRBJ2-1, with 9 bases that match TRBD2. CDR1 is MNHNY and CDR2 is SVGAGI in the germline V gene (reference sequence). With V trimmed by 2 bases and J by 8 bases, 10 bases remained unmatched. CDR3 length: 16 amino acids. The CDR3 loop reads CASSYPERTSVYEQFF. CDR3 nucleotides: TGTGCCAGCAGTTACCCGGAAAGGACTAGCGTCTATGAGCAGTTCTTC.

V and J are TRBV28 and TRBJ1-2; D not resolved. The ends were cut back, 5 bases at V and 8 bases at J, with 15 bases in the middle. The CDR3 covers 13 residues. Germline-derived CDR1 and CDR2 are MDHEN and SYDVKM. The CDR3 DNA sequence: TGTGCCAGCAGTACCACTAATTTCGACGGCTACACCTTC. This gives the protein CASSTTNFDGYTF.

The J gene is TRBJ2-2, the V gene TRBV7-9; D might be TRBD2 (6 bases). Germline lookup yields CDR1 SEHNR and CDR2 FQNEAQ (reference sequence). The CDR3 sequence is 13 residues long. V was clipped by 7 bases and J by 5 bases, with 11 bases between them. CDR3 sequence: CASNLASTGELFF. CDR3 DNA: TGTGCCAGCAACCTAGCGAGTACCGGGGAGCTGTTTTTT.

The V gene is TRBV19, the J gene TRBJ2-1; the match to TRBD2 covers 9 bases. Germline lookup yields CDR1 LNHDA and CDR2 SQIVND (reference sequence). The junction had 7 bases not matched to a gene; V was cut back by 0 bases and J by 4 bases. The length of the CDR3 is 17 residues. The CDR3 DNA sequence: TGTGCCAGTAGTATAGATCAGGCTAGCGGGGTGTACAATGAGCAGTTCTTC. Its translation is CASSIDQASGVYNEQFF.

This chain links TRBV6-1 with TRBJ1-2; weak D call: TRBD1 (5 bases). CDR1 and CDR2 from the germline V gene are MNHNS and SASEGT. The CDR3 length is 18 residues. The V and J ends lost 2 bases and 4 bases respectively, with 23 bases between them. The CDR3 DNA is TGTGCCAGCAGTGAACAGGCGTTATACGGACAAATGGGCTATGGCTACACCTTC. Protein: CASSEQALYGQMGYGYTF.

The chain is built from TRBV5-6 and TRBJ2-3, with TRBD2 matching 8 bases. The CDR3 runs to 13 residues. Per the germline V gene, CDR1 is SGHDT and CDR2 is YYEEEE. V dropped 2 bases and J dropped 4; count of bases not matched to a gene: 0. DNA for the CDR3: TGTGCCAGCAGCTTAGCGGGGGCAGATACGCAGTATTTT. It codes for CASSLAGADTQYF.

This chain joins TRBV4-1 and TRBJ1-4; a weak D match, TRBD1 (6 bases). Looked up from germline, CDR1 is MGHRA and CDR2 is YSYEKL. Trimming took off 4 bases at V and 6 bases at J, with 12 bases between the two ends. This CDR3 has 14 residues. Here the CDR3 reads CASSRETGDEKLFF. CDR3 nucleotide sequence: TGCGCCAGCAGCCGTGAGACAGGTGATGAAAAACTGTTTTTT.

This rearrangement joins TRBV4-1 to TRBJ1-4; the D gene is possibly TRBD1 (5 bases). Germline loops: CDR1 MGHRA, CDR2 YSYEKL. This CDR3 is 16 amino acids long. The V and J ends lost 0 bases and 5 bases respectively, with 13 bases between them. The CDR3 DNA is TGCGCCAGCAGCCAAGATCGGGGGACGCCCAATGAAAAACTGTTTTTT. Amino acid sequence: CASSQDRGTPNEKLFF.

The chain uses TRBV13 and TRBJ1-2, with 9 nucleotides matching TRBD1. The CDR3 is 14 residues long. Germline CDR1 is PRHDT and CDR2 is FYEKMQ (reference sequence). The V and J ends lost 6 bases and 3 bases, in that order; junction bases with no gene match: 5. In DNA form, the CDR3 reads TGTGCCAGCAGACGGACAGGGGCCGACTATGGCTACACCTTC. It is translated as CASRRTGADYGYTF.

Remarks on this clone: Other nucleotide sequences from this sample produce the same CDR3. The gene calls are TRBV6-5 and TRBJ1-1; D not resolved. Germline assignment: CDR1 MNHEY and CDR2 SVGAGI. V lost 2 bases and J lost 0, with 7 bases in between. The CDR3 extends over 14 amino acids. CDR3 DNA: TGTGCCAGCAGTTACCACGGGATGAACACTGAAGCTTTCTTT. This sequence encodes CASSYHGMNTEAFF.

V is TRBV4-3 and J is TRBJ2-3; 8 bases match TRBD1. The germline V gene has CDR1 LGHNA and CDR2 YSLEER. This CDR3 comprises 15 residues. The V gene end was trimmed by 6 bases and the J gene end by 2 bases; junction bases not matched to a gene: 7. The CDR3 coding sequence is TGCGCCAGCAGATCGGGACAGGCGCACACAGATACGCAGTATTTT. It codes for CASRSGQAHTDTQYF.

This chain connects TRBV7-9 to TRBJ2-3; 11 positions agree with TRBD2. V was pared by 4 bases and J by 2 bases, with 5 bases of the junction left unmatched. Looked up from germline, CDR1 is SEHNR and CDR2 is FQNEAQ (reference sequence). The length of the CDR3 is 16 residues. CDR3 sequence: CASSSSLAGVTDTQYF. The CDR3 DNA follows: TGTGCCAGCAGCTCCTCACTAGCGGGAGTCACAGATACGCAGTATTTT.

The chain is built from TRBV19 and TRBJ2-5; 9 bases map to TRBD1. Germline V gives CDR1 LNHDA, CDR2 SQIVND (reference sequence). J lost 1 base, V lost 5 bases, and 5 bases had no gene match. This CDR3 region has 15 residues. Written as DNA, the CDR3 is TGTGCCAGTAGTTGGGGGACAGGGCTCCAAGAGACCCAGTACTTC. This codes for CASSWGTGLQETQYF.

The chain employs TRBV4-1 and TRBJ1-5; D may be TRBD1 (6 bases). Trimming pared 0 bases from V and 6 bases from J, leaving 21 bases between. Germline assignment: CDR1 MGHRA and CDR2 YSYEKL. The CDR3 spans 18 residues. CDR3 region: CASSQDVGGGQSGQPQHF. DNA of the CDR3: TGCGCCAGCAGCCAAGATGTTGGCGGGGGGCAGTCAGGTCAGCCCCAGCATTTT.

The rearrangement uses TRBV9 and TRBJ1-4, with a weak D call TRBD1 (6 bases). V was trimmed by 0 bases and J by 8 bases, leaving 14 bases between them. The CDR3 consists of 15 residues. The V gene's germline CDR1 is SGDLS and CDR2 YYNGEE. CDR3 sequence: CASSVGNTGGEKLFF. The CDR3 DNA sequence: TGTGCCAGCAGCGTAGGGAATACGGGGGGCGAAAAACTGTTTTTT.

The J gene is TRBJ1-2, the V gene TRBV5-1; the D is unclear. Trimming removed 5 bases at V and 4 bases at J, with 9 bases between. Per germline, CDR1 SGHRS and CDR2 YFSETQ. This CDR3 is built from 12 residues. The CDR3 nucleotides are TGCGCCAGCAGATTCGACACCTATGGCTACACCTTC. Protein: CASRFDTYGYTF.

This chain uses TRBV5-1 with TRBJ1-1; D is ambiguous. Looked up from germline, CDR1 is SGHRS and CDR2 is YFSETQ. V lost 4 bases and J 7 bases, leaving 11 bases between the germline ends. The CDR3 covers 12 residues. CDR3 nucleotide sequence: TGCGCCAGCAGCCCGGAGACCGGTGAAGCTTTCTTT. Encoded protein: CASSPETGEAFF. The full variable domain, rest sourced from reference TRBV5-1 and TRBJ1-1, is KAGVTQTPRYLIKTRGQQVTLSCSPISGHRSVSWYQQTPGQGLQFLFEYFSETQRNKGNFPGRFSGRQFSNSRSEMNVSTLELGDSALYLCASSPETGEAFFGQGTRLTVV.

The chain carries TRBV6-4 and TRBJ1-1, with D perhaps matching TRBD1 (5 bases). CDR1 is MRHNA and CDR2 is SNTAGT in the germline V gene. Between the trimmed V and J ends, which lost 5 bases and 0 bases, there was a span of 7 bases. This CDR3 comprises 13 residues. The CDR3 is CASSSTVNTEAFF. CDR3 bases: TGTGCCAGCAGTTCGACAGTGAACACTGAAGCTTTCTTT.

J is TRBJ1-1 and V is TRBV19; 9 nucleotides agree with TRBD1. CDR1 and CDR2 from the germline V gene are LNHDA and SQIVND (reference sequence). V lost 8 bases, J lost 1 base, and 8 bases stayed unmatched. The CDR3 has 15 amino acids. CDR3: CASYHRGRENTEAFF. As DNA, the CDR3 is TGTGCCAGTTACCACAGGGGGCGGGAGAACACTGAAGCTTTCTTT. Full variable domain (remainder filled in from reference TRBV19 and TRBJ1-1): DGGITQSPKYLFRKEGQNVTLSCEQNLNHDAMYWYRQDPGQGLRLIYYSQIVNDFQKGDIAEGYSVSREKKESFPLTVTSAQKNPTAFYLCASYHRGRENTEAFFGQGTRLTVV.

The chain joins TRBV6-6 to TRBJ1-5; D possibly corresponds to TRBD1 (5 bases). Between the trimmed V and J ends, which lost 7 bases and 0 bases, there was a span of 16 bases. The CDR3 is 16 residues long. The germline gives CDR1 MNHNY, CDR2 SVGAGI (reference sequence). CDR3 bases: TGTGCCAGCACGCCCGCCGGGGGGTATAGCAATCAGCCCCAGCATTTT. It specifies CASTPAGGYSNQPQHF.